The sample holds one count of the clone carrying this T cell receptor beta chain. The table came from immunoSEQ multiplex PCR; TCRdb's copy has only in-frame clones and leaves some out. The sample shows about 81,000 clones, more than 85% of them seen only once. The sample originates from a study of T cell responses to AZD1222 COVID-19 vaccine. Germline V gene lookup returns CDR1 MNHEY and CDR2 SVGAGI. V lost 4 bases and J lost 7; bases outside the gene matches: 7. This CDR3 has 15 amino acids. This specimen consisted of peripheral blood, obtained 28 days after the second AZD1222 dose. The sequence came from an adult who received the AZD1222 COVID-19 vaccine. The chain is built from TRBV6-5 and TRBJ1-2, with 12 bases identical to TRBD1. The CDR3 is CASSLPGQGALGYTF. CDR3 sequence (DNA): TGTGCCAGCAGTTTGCCGGGACAGGGGGCGCTTGGCTACACCTTC.